The rows below give T cell receptor beta chains drawn from one sample of a study of cytomegalovirus exposure and HLA in healthy donors. Here immunoSEQ multiplex PCR was the method, and the copy in TCRdb shows in-frame clones only, minus some. The specimen's table records tens of thousands of clones. Specimen: PBMCs. The receptors originated from a man aged 35 to 55 in good health and CMV-seronegative. The CDR3 runs from the conserved cysteine through the conserved F or W. D genes are given only for firm matches.

v_gene: TRBV18
j_gene: TRBJ2-7
d_gene: TRBD1
CDR3aa: CASRPGQGKKESYEQYF
CDR3nt: TGTGCCAGCCGGCCGGGACAGGGAAAGAAAGAGTCCTACGAGCAGTACTTC

v_gene: TRBV2
j_gene: TRBJ2-5
d_gene: TRBD1
CDR3aa: CASSRITGDWETQYF
CDR3nt: TGTGCCAGCAGTCGTATAACAGGGGATTGGGAGACCCAGTACTTC

v_gene: TRBV10-1
j_gene: TRBJ2-5
d_gene: -
CDR3aa: CATPELSQEETQYF
CDR3nt: TGCGCCACCCCCGAGCTGAGTCAGGAAGAGACCCAGTACTTC

v_gene: TRBV20-1
j_gene: TRBJ1-1
d_gene: TRBD1
CDR3aa: CSARGTGRAFF
CDR3nt: TGCAGTGCTAGGGGGACAGGGAGAGCTTTCTTT

v_gene: TRBV7-8
j_gene: TRBJ2-3
d_gene: TRBD1
CDR3aa: CASNRDRGTDTQYF
CDR3nt: TGTGCCAGCAACCGGGACAGGGGGACAGATACGCAGTATTTT

v_gene: TRBV30
j_gene: TRBJ2-3
d_gene: TRBD2
CDR3aa: CAWSLGTRSTDTQYF
CDR3nt: TGTGCCTGGAGCCTAGGGACTAGAAGCACAGATACGCAGTATTTT

v_gene: TRBV5-1
j_gene: TRBJ1-4
d_gene: TRBD1
CDR3aa: CASSFGQGREKLFF
CDR3nt: TGCGCCAGCAGCTTCGGACAGGGACGGGAAAAACTGTTTTTT

v_gene: TRBV19
j_gene: TRBJ1-2
d_gene: TRBD1
CDR3aa: CASSRSTGNYGYTF
CDR3nt: TGTGCCAGTAGTCGGTCGACAGGGAACTATGGCTACACCTTC

v_gene: TRBV19
j_gene: TRBJ1-2
d_gene: -
CDR3aa: CASRVRRENGYTF
CDR3nt: TGTGCCAGTCGTGTGCGGCGAGAGAATGGCTACACCTTC

v_gene: TRBV10-2
j_gene: TRBJ1-4
d_gene: TRBD1
CDR3aa: CANSIQGTEKLFF
CDR3nt: TGCGCCAACAGTATACAGGGGACTGAAAAACTGTTTTTT

v_gene: TRBV21-1
j_gene: TRBJ1-2
d_gene: -
CDR3aa: CASSKWRLRAWGYTF
CDR3nt: TGTGCCAGCAGCAAATGGCGTTTGAGGGCGTGGGGCTACACCTTC

v_gene: TRBV18
j_gene: TRBJ1-5
d_gene: -
CDR3aa: CASSPVDRGNQPQHF
CDR3nt: TGTGCCAGCTCACCCGTGGACAGAGGCAATCAGCCCCAGCATTTT

v_gene: TRBV6-5
j_gene: TRBJ1-2
d_gene: TRBD1
CDR3aa: CASSYSTSGGGYGYTF
CDR3nt: TGTGCCAGCAGTTACTCGACTTCAGGGGGCGGCTATGGCTACACCTTC

v_gene: TRBV5-1
j_gene: TRBJ1-4
d_gene: -
CDR3aa: CASSLRGINEKLFF
CDR3nt: TGCGCCAGCAGCTTGAGGGGTATAAATGAAAAACTGTTTTTT